Each of the 11 T cell receptor beta chains below was sequenced from the same sample in a study of T cells after yellow fever vaccination. TCRdb fed the 5' RACE reads into MiXCR, producing one record per CDR3 protein. The profile shows about 310,000 distinct CDR3 sequences, roughly 3.5% of them singletons. Specimen: PBMCs, collected on the day of the yellow fever booster vaccination. The receptors come from a man between 18 and 29 years old who received the YFV17D yellow fever vaccine.

The rearrangement joins TRBV4-3 to TRBJ2-3; 7 nucleotides match TRBD1. CDR3 length: 17 amino acids. V lost 5 bases, J lost 3 bases, and 14 bases stayed unmatched. Germline V lookup: CDR1 LGHNA, CDR2 YSLEER. The CDR3 DNA reads as TGCGCCAGCAGCGCCAAACCAACAGGGGTTGGGACAGATACGCAGTATTTT. This codes for CASSAKPTGVGTDTQYF.

This clonotype was detected ten times or more. The V call is TRBV12-3 or TRBV12-4, the J call TRBJ2-3, with 7 bases lining up with TRBD2. This CDR3 comprises 15 residues. Trimming at V came to 3 bases and at J to 2 bases, leaving 5 bases not matched to a gene. The CDR3, as DNA: TGTGCCAGCAGTTTTTCCGGGGGGTACACAGATACGCAGTATTTT. Amino acids: CASSFSGGYTDTQYF.

This clonotype appeared many times. The V gene is TRBV20-1, the J gene TRBJ1-2, with D possibly matching TRBD1 (5 bases). CDR3 length: 17 residues. CDR1 is DFQATT, CDR2 SNEGSKA, per germline (reference sequence). V shed 5 bases and J shed 7 bases, with 29 bases lying between them. The CDR3 here is CSASRSLLTALRGGYTF. CDR3 nucleotide sequence: TGCAGTGCTTCCCGATCCCTATTGACAGCCTTGAGAGGTGGCTACACCTTC.

A few counts support this clonotype. This rearrangement joins TRBV19 to TRBJ2-1; possible D gene TRBD2, 5 bases. This CDR3 has 15 amino acids. V shed 4 bases and J shed 3 bases, with 13 bases lying between them. Germline V CDR1 and CDR2: LNHDA, SQIVND (reference sequence). The CDR3 sequence: CASSTRTGSYNEQFF. CDR3 nucleotides: TGTGCCAGTAGTACGAGGACGGGGAGCTACAATGAGCAGTTCTTC.

This clonotype was seen many times. The V gene is TRBV4-1, the J gene TRBJ2-1, with 10 bases matching TRBD2. V shed 1 base, J shed 16 bases, and the junction held 13 bases outside the gene matches. This CDR3 contains 15 residues. Germline values: CDR1 MGHRA, CDR2 YSYEKL. The CDR3 is CASSQGAASGGPPFF. DNA for the CDR3: TGCGCCAGCAGCCAAGGGGCGGCTAGCGGGGGCCCGCCTTTCTTC.

At least ten counts were recorded for this clonotype. The gene calls are TRBV3-1 and TRBJ2-1; the D gene is possibly TRBD2 (6 bases). Germline V gene lookup returns CDR1 LGHDT and CDR2 YNNKEL (reference sequence). The CDR3 runs to 16 residues. Trimming left V 1 base short and J 4 bases short, with 14 bases between. The DNA of the CDR3 is TGTGCCAGCAGCCAAGGGGGAGGTAGCGGTTACAATGAGCAGTTCTTC. Its translation: CASSQGGGSGYNEQFF.

The chain uses TRBV7-2 and TRBJ1-3; perhaps TRBD1 as D (5 bases). CDR1 is SGHTA and CDR2 is FQGNSA in the germline V gene. This CDR3 region has 13 residues. Trimming pared 1 base from V and 9 bases from J, leaving 10 bases between. The CDR3 sequence: CASSLGHGGTIYF. In DNA form, the CDR3 reads TGTGCCAGCAGCTTAGGCCATGGGGGCACCATATATTTT.

This clonotype showed up many times. The chain recombines TRBV5-1 with TRBJ2-2, with D tentatively TRBD1 (6 bases). This CDR3 is built from 15 residues. V gave up 4 bases and J gave up 5 bases, with 15 bases separating them. Germline V gives CDR1 SGHRS, CDR2 YFSETQ. The DNA for the CDR3 is TGCGCCAGCAGCCAGACTAACAGGGAAACCGGGGAGCTGTTTTTT. Protein product: CASSQTNRETGELFF.

This clonotype was detected ten times or more. This sequence joins TRBV6-6 and TRBJ2-1, with TRBD2 matching 10 bases. CDR1 and CDR2 (germline): MNHNY, SVGAGI (reference sequence). This CDR3 spans 14 amino acids. V trimming: 4 bases; J trimming: 6 bases; junction bases outside the gene matches: 3. CDR3 residues: CASSSSGGFNEQFF. The CDR3 DNA reads TGTGCCAGCAGTTCTAGCGGGGGTTTCAATGAGCAGTTCTTC.

This clonotype was detected a few times. The chain uses TRBV24-1 and TRBJ1-5; possibly TRBD1 for D (5 bases). This CDR3 contains 14 residues. CDR1 and CDR2 from the germline V gene are KGHDR and SFDVKD. The ends were cut back, 4 bases at V and 7 bases at J, with 13 bases in the middle. The chain's CDR3 is CATSDGGGAQPQHF. The CDR3 nucleotides are TGTGCCACCAGTGACGGTGGTGGGGCCCAGCCCCAGCATTTT.

This clonotype appeared many times. The chain has TRBV19 and TRBJ1-1, with 8 bases identical to TRBD1. The V and J ends lost 4 bases and 7 bases, in that order; junction bases with no gene match: 8. The CDR3 loop spans 14 amino acids. Per germline, CDR1 LNHDA and CDR2 SQIVND (reference sequence). CDR3 sequence reads: CASSTWTGQSEAFF. DNA of the CDR3: TGTGCCAGTAGTACCTGGACAGGGCAGAGTGAAGCTTTCTTT.